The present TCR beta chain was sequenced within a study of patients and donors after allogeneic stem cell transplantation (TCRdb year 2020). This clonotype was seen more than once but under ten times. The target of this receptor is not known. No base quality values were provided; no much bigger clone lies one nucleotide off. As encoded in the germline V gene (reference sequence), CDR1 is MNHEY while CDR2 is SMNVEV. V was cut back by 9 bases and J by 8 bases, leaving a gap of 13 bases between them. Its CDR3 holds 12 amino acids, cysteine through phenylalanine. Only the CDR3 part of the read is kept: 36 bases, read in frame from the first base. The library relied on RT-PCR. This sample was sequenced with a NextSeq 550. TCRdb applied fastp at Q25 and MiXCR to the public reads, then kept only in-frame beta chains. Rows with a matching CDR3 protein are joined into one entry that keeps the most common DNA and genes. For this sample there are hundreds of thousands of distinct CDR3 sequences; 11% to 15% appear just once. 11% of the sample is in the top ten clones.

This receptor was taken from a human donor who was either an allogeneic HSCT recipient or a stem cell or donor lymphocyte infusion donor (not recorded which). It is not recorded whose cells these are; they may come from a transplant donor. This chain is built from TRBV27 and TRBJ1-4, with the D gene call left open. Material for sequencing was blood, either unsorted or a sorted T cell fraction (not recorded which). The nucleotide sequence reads TGTGCCAGTAGGGCCCCCTGGGAAAAACTGTTTTTT. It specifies CASRAPWEKLFF.